Presented here are 32 T cell receptor beta chains from one specimen sequenced in a study of blood T cells in healthy people across ages. The second PCR ran 7 to 11 cycles with a sample-barcoded 5' primer and J-beta primers. Each CDR3 protein is one row after TCRdb ran MiXCR on the 5' RACE reads. The sample has 600,000 or so distinct CDR3 sequences, roughly 31% seen once. The sequenced sample was blood. The receptors were sampled from a woman aged 80 or older in good health.

This clonotype showed up many times. V is TRBV29-1 and J is TRBJ2-3; D is unclear. The ends were cut back, 7 bases at V and 2 bases at J, with 7 bases in the middle. CDR1 SQVTM and CDR2 ANQGSEA come from the germline V gene. The CDR3 runs to 11 residues. The CDR3 loop reads CSAEHTDTQYF. The CDR3 DNA sequence: TGCAGCGCCGAGCACACAGATACGCAGTATTTT.

With regard to this clonotype: A much larger clone differs from this one at a single base, so this may be a read error. The rearrangement links TRBV12-3 or TRBV12-4 to TRBJ2-3; TRBD2 matches at 7 bases. CDR3 length: 15 residues. CDR3 region: CACSFGGDGADTQYF. The CDR3 region has the DNA TGTGCCTGCAGTTTTGGGGGGGACGGTGCAGATACGCAGTATTTT.

This clonotype was counted at least ten times. The chain joins TRBV7-6 to TRBJ2-7; maybe TRBD1 (5 bases). Trimming stripped 6 bases from V and 0 bases from J, with 9 bases between. The germline V gene has CDR1 SGHVS and CDR2 FNYEAQ. This CDR3 has 13 amino acids. The CDR3 DNA is TGTGCCAGCAGTTACAGGAGCTCCTACGAGCAGTACTTC. Protein product: CASSYRSSYEQYF.

This clonotype was seen more than once but under ten times. V is TRBV12-3 or TRBV12-4 and J is TRBJ1-1; TRBD1 agrees at 7 bases. The V and J ends lost 7 bases and 0 bases, in that order; junction bases with no gene match: 5. The length of the CDR3 is 14 residues. The CDR3 is CASTWDSLNTEAFF. CDR3 bases: TGTGCCAGCACTTGGGACAGCCTGAACACTGAAGCTTTCTTT.

This clonotype was recorded many times. The J gene is TRBJ1-5, the V gene TRBV7-9; 9 nucleotides agree with TRBD1. Germline V gene data show CDR1 as SEHNR and CDR2 as FQNEAQ (reference sequence). The CDR3 loop spans 18 amino acids. V shed 0 bases, J shed 5 bases, and the junction held 11 bases outside the gene matches. The DNA for the CDR3 is TGTGCCAGCAGCTTAGCTCGTCCCGGGACAGGGTTACATCAGCCCCAGCATTTT. Protein product: CASSLARPGTGLHQPQHF. Together with reference TRBV7-9 and TRBJ1-5, the CDR3 gives the full variable domain: DTGVSQNPRHKITKRGQNVTFRCDPISEHNRLYWYRQTLGQGPEFLTYFQNEAQLEKSRLLSDRFSAERPKGSFSTLEIQRTEQGDSAMYLCASSLARPGTGLHQPQHFGDGTRLSIL.

This chain connects TRBV13 to TRBJ2-7, with 9 bases fitting TRBD1. This CDR3 comprises 14 residues. Germline-derived CDR1 and CDR2 are PRHDT and FYEKMQ (reference sequence). The trim removed 5 bases at V and 5 bases at J, leaving 7 bases unmatched. CDR3: CASSMGQGRDEQYF. CDR3 nucleotides: TGTGCCAGCAGCATGGGACAGGGTCGAGACGAGCAGTACTTC.

This clonotype was found many times. This chain uses TRBV5-5 with TRBJ2-1; 7 nucleotides agree with TRBD1. This CDR3 contains 13 residues. The germline V gene encodes CDR1 SGHKS and CDR2 YYEKEE (reference sequence). J gave up 9 bases and V 0 bases, and 3 bases lay outside the gene matches. CDR3 DNA sequence: TGTGCCAGCAGCTTGGACAGGGGAACTGAGCAGTTCTTC. It codes for CASSLDRGTEQFF.

Notes on this clonotype: This may arise from a read error, as a much more abundant clone is one base away. The gene calls are TRBV5-1 and TRBJ2-6, with D possibly matching TRBD1 (5 bases). The CDR3 runs 17 residues. CDR1 SGHRS and CDR2 YFSETQ come from the germline V gene. In DNA form, the CDR3 reads TGCGCCAGCGGCTTGGCCAGGGCGATCTCTGGGGCCAACGTCCTGACTTTC. Residues: CASGLARAISGANVLTF. Based on the CDR3 plus reference TRBV5-1 and TRBJ2-6, the full variable domain is KAGVTQTPRYLIKTRGQQVTLSCSPISGHRSVSWYQQTPGQGLQFLFEYFSETQRNKGNFPGRFSGRQFSNSRSEMNVSTLELGDSALYLCASGLARAISGANVLTFGAGSRLTVL.

To note about this clonotype: Being one base from a much bigger clone, this may be a read error. The J gene is TRBJ1-5, the V gene TRBV29-1; 9 bases line up with TRBD1. This CDR3 is built from 17 residues. Germline-derived CDR1 and CDR2 are SQVTM and ANQGSEA. CDR3 DNA: TGCAGTCCTCGGGACAGGGAGCAGGTCGAGGGTAGTCAGCCCCAGCATTTT. The encoded protein is CSPRDREQVEGSQPQHF.

The chain is built from TRBV2 and TRBJ2-2; 7 nucleotides match TRBD1. Looked up from germline, CDR1 is SNHLY and CDR2 is FYNNEI. The J segment lost 4 bases and the V segment lost 5 bases, leaving 7 bases of the junction unmatched. CDR3 size: 15 residues. The CDR3 region has the DNA TGTGCCAGCAGTCCTGACAGGGCGTCCACCGGGGAGCTGTTTTTT. Translation: CASSPDRASTGELFF.

A note on this clonotype: A much larger clone differs by one base, so this may be a read error. The CDR3: CSARPSGGDYEQYF. In DNA form, the CDR3 reads TGCAGTGCTAGGCCTAGCGGGGGGGACTACGAGCAGTACTTC. The gene calls are TRBV20-1 and TRBJ2-4, with TRBD2 identical over 12 bases. The J call may be in error: the DNA end matches TRBJ2-7 better. CDR1 and CDR2 (germline): DFQATT, SNEGSKA (reference sequence). The CDR3 consists of 14 residues.

This clonotype was seen just once. The chain is built from TRBV24-1 and TRBJ2-5; maybe TRBD2 (6 bases). V was trimmed by 0 bases and J by 11 bases, leaving 27 bases between them. The germline gives CDR1 KGHDR, CDR2 SFDVKD. The CDR3 length is 18 residues. The CDR3 loop is CATSDLVRDSNQGNEQYF. In DNA, the CDR3 is TGTGCCACCAGTGATTTGGTTCGGGACTCCAACCAAGGTAATGAGCAGTACTTC.

This clonotype was recorded many times. The chain is built from TRBV5-1 and TRBJ2-1; 10 nucleotides line up with TRBD2. V lost 0 bases and J lost 0; bases outside the gene matches: 15. Per the germline V gene, CDR1 is SGHRS and CDR2 is YFSETQ. This CDR3 spans 21 amino acids. The CDR3 region has the DNA TGCGCCAGCAGCTTGGGGCCCGGAATAGCGGGGGGCCTAACCTCCTACAATGAGCAGTTCTTC. Protein product: CASSLGPGIAGGLTSYNEQFF.

This clonotype was counted between two and nine times. The chain uses TRBV5-8 and TRBJ2-3; TRBD1 agrees at 9 bases. This CDR3 has 17 residues. V lost 0 bases, J lost 1 base, and 6 bases stayed unmatched. Germline values: CDR1 SGHTS, CDR2 YDEGEE. The CDR3: CASSLGDRDGRTDTQYF. CDR3 in DNA: TGTGCCAGCAGCTTGGGGGACAGGGATGGTCGCACAGATACGCAGTATTTT.

The CDR3: CASSLAEGRGGYTF. Written as DNA, the CDR3 is TGTGCCAGCAGCTTAGCTGAGGGGCGAGGTGGCTACACCTTC. The V and J genes are TRBV7-2 and TRBJ1-2, with D perhaps matching TRBD1 (5 bases). The CDR3 extends over 14 amino acids. The V end was cut by 0 bases, the J end by 7 bases, with 12 bases between. Per germline, CDR1 SGHTA and CDR2 FQGNSA. Drawing the rest from reference TRBV7-2 and TRBJ1-2, the complete variable domain is GAGVSQSPSNKVTEKGKDVELRCDPISGHTALYWYRQSLGQGLEFLIYFQGNSAPDKSGLPSDRFSAERTGGSVSTLTIQRTQQEDSAVYLCASSLAEGRGGYTFGSGTRLTVV.

This clonotype was found many times. The chain carries TRBV6-1 and TRBJ1-5, with a tentative D call TRBD1 (6 bases). Per germline, CDR1 MNHNS and CDR2 SASEGT. This CDR3 comprises 14 residues. Trimming shortened V by 7 bases and J by 6 bases, and 16 bases separated the two germline ends. The chain's CDR3 is CASNTGANRQPQHF. The CDR3, as DNA: TGTGCCAGCAATACGGGGGCTAATCGTCAGCCCCAGCATTTT.

The chain combines TRBV20-1 with TRBJ1-1; D is undetermined. V was trimmed by 7 bases and J by 4 bases, leaving 19 bases between them. The CDR3 contains 14 residues. Per the germline V gene, CDR1 is DFQATT and CDR2 is SNEGSKA (reference sequence). The CDR3 region has the DNA TGCAGTGTCGCGAGGAGGGTATGGGGCACTGAAGCTTTCTTT. Translating gives CSVARRVWGTEAFF.

CDR3 DNA: TGTGCCAGCAGTTTATTTTACAGAACAGATACGCAGTATTTT. Protein sequence: CASSLFYRTDTQYF. The chain recombines TRBV28 with TRBJ2-3, with no clear D. Trimming removed 1 base at V and 3 bases at J, with 8 bases between. Germline V CDR1 and CDR2: MDHEN, SYDVKM. CDR3 length: 14 residues.

In its sample, this clonotype was seen a few times. This may be a read error, as it is one base from a much larger clone. This chain uses TRBV20-1 with TRBJ2-5; D is undetermined. Trimming pared 5 bases from V and 7 bases from J, leaving 17 bases between. This CDR3 comprises 13 residues. The germline V gene encodes CDR1 DFQATT and CDR2 SNEGSKA (reference sequence). CDR3 in DNA: TGCAGTGCTGCGACGGACGATTGGGGGACCCAGTACTTC. Its translation is CSAATDDWGTQYF.

CDR3 bases: TGTGCCAGCTCACCTACCCCGGCAGGGAACACTGAAGCTTTCTTT. Its translation is CASSPTPAGNTEAFF. The chain uses TRBV18 and TRBJ1-1; D ambiguous. Germline CDR1 KGHSH, CDR2 LQKENI. The CDR3 runs 15 residues. V dropped 3 bases and J dropped 1 base, with 12 bases sitting between them.

Ten or more counts support this clonotype. The chain employs TRBV4-1 and TRBJ1-5; D gene unclear. Germline CDR1 is MGHRA and CDR2 is YSYEKL. V lost 4 bases and J 4 bases, leaving 14 bases between the germline ends. CDR3 size: 15 residues. In DNA form, the CDR3 reads TGCGCCAGCAGCCGCACGGGCCTAGGGAATCAGCCCCAGCATTTT. Its translation is CASSRTGLGNQPQHF.

For this clonotype: It may be a read error: a sequence one base away is much more abundant. CDR3 DNA sequence: TGTGCCAGCAGCCAAGATCTGGATGTAGATACGCAGTATTTT. This translates into CASSQDLDVDTQYF. The chain joins TRBV3-1 to TRBJ2-3; D not certain. This CDR3 comprises 14 residues. From germline, CDR1 is LGHDT and CDR2 YNNKEL (reference sequence). The V gene lost 0 bases and the J gene lost 5 bases, with 9 bases spanning the gap.

This clonotype came up a few times. This may come from a read error, since a much larger clone is one base off. This sequence joins TRBV5-1 and TRBJ2-1; the D gene is possibly TRBD2 (6 bases). Germline CDR1 is SGHRS and CDR2 is YFSETQ. The CDR3 contains 14 residues. The CDR3 DNA reads TGCGCCAGCGGAGATTTGGGGGGTTACAATGGGCAGTTCTTC. Its protein product is CASGDLGGYNGQFF.

Regarding this clonotype: This may arise from a read error, as a much more abundant clone is one base away. This rearrangement joins TRBV7-2 to TRBJ1-2; 8 bases fit TRBD1. Germline assignment: CDR1 SGHTA and CDR2 FQGNSA. Germline trimming cut 11 bases from V and 1 base from J; bases unmatched to any gene: 3. This CDR3 has 12 residues. The CDR3 region is CAGTGGNYGYTF. CDR3 bases: TGTGCCGGCACAGGGGGTAACTATGGCTACACCTTC.

The gene calls are TRBV29-1 and TRBJ2-1; D is perhaps TRBD1 (6 bases). V was pared by 7 bases and J by 10 bases, with 14 bases between. From germline, CDR1 is SQVTM and CDR2 ANQGSEA. The CDR3 contains 11 residues. CDR3 DNA sequence: TGCAGCGCAGGCAGGGGTTGGGAGCAGTTCTTC. It codes for CSAGRGWEQFF.

This rearrangement joins TRBV28 to TRBJ1-4; 9 nucleotides align to TRBD1. The CDR3 has 17 residues. Germline CDR1 and CDR2: MDHEN and SYDVKM. The J segment lost 5 bases and the V segment lost 2 bases, leaving 9 bases of the junction unmatched. The CDR3: CASSLALAQGANEKLFF. Here the CDR3 DNA reads TGTGCCAGCAGTTTAGCCCTAGCACAGGGGGCGAATGAAAAACTGTTTTTT.

This sequence joins TRBV3-1 and TRBJ2-2, with 12 bases identical to TRBD2. This CDR3 spans 18 amino acids. Germline V CDR1 and CDR2: LGHDT, YNNKEL (reference sequence). V shed 2 bases, J shed 3 bases, and the junction held 7 bases outside the gene matches. This CDR3 reads CASSQLAGGPQDTGELFF. In DNA, the CDR3 is TGTGCCAGCAGCCAACTAGCGGGGGGGCCCCAGGACACCGGGGAGCTGTTTTTT.

This clonotype was seen a few times. This could be a read error, since a much larger clone is one nucleotide away. V is TRBV6-5 and J is TRBJ2-7; 7 bases line up with TRBD2. The length of the CDR3 is 15 residues. Germline V CDR1 and CDR2: MNHEY, SVGAGI. With V trimmed by 2 bases and J by 7 bases, 11 bases remained unmatched. The CDR3 is CASSYETSHSNEQYF. CDR3 bases: TGTGCCAGCAGTTACGAGACTAGCCACTCCAATGAGCAGTACTTC.

This clonotype was seen once. V usage is TRBV11-3 and J usage is TRBJ2-3, with D perhaps assigned TRBD1 or TRBD2 (5 bases each). Trimming cost V 3 bases and J 4 bases, with 14 bases left between them. The CDR3 consists of 15 residues. Germline V CDR1 and CDR2: SGHNT, YENEEA. DNA for the CDR3: TGTGCCAGCAGCTTTCGGGGTGGGGACCCAGATACGCAGTATTTT. Amino acids: CASSFRGGDPDTQYF.

The V call is TRBV20-1, the J call TRBJ2-7, with 11 bases identical to TRBD2. Per germline, CDR1 DFQATT and CDR2 SNEGSKA (reference sequence). V trimming: 5 bases; J trimming: 7 bases; junction bases outside the gene matches: 13. The CDR3 spans 15 residues. CDR3 in amino acids: CSAGVGLAEGGEQYF. CDR3 sequence (DNA): TGCAGTGCTGGAGTGGGACTAGCGGAAGGGGGTGAGCAGTACTTC.

This clonotype appeared many times. V and J are TRBV3-1 and TRBJ2-5; unclear D gene. The CDR3 length is 13 residues. With 9 bases removed from V and 5 bases from J, the gap between germline ends came to 16 bases. Germline V gives CDR1 LGHDT, CDR2 YNNKEL (reference sequence). CDR3 in amino acids: CASRRAAGETQYF. For the CDR3, the DNA is TGTGCCAGTAGACGGGCAGCCGGGGAGACCCAGTACTTC.

This clonotype appeared a single time. The J gene is TRBJ2-5, the V gene TRBV2, with D unclear. Germline-derived CDR1 and CDR2 are SNHLY and FYNNEI. V lost 7 bases and J 1 base, leaving 10 bases between the germline ends. This CDR3 has 13 residues. The CDR3 region is CASNRDTQETQYF. CDR3 DNA: TGTGCCAGCAACCGTGATACCCAAGAGACCCAGTACTTC.